The clone carrying this T cell receptor (beta chain) was seen at least ten times. This specimen belongs to a study of T cells in Graves' hyperthyroidism and ophthalmopathy. This CDR3 region has 17 residues. The V segment lost 1 base and the J segment 0 bases; nucleotides outside the gene matches: 9. Germline assignment: CDR1 SGHTA and CDR2 FQGNSA. RNA transcripts served as the template for amplifying TCR beta CDR3 regions. HTBI primers drove first-round RT-PCR of the TCR CDR3. A single record per CDR3 protein comes from TCRdb applying MiXCR to the multiplex PCR reads. This table has around 450,000 distinct CDR3 sequences, more than 15% appearing once.

The TCR comes from a woman aged 18-29 years with Graves' hyperthyroidism. The sample consisted of blood. The gene calls are TRBV7-2 and TRBJ2-7; 7 positions agree with TRBD2. The CDR3: CASSLGGGDFTSYEQYF. CDR3 in DNA: TGTGCCAGCAGCTTAGGGGGGGGGGACTTCACCTCCTACGAGCAGTACTTC.